The 17 T cell receptor beta chains below were found in one sample sequenced in a study of OX40 agonist ivuxolimab in advanced cancers. Profiled with immunoSEQ multiplex PCR; TCRdb holds only in-frame clones, not every one. The sample holds 23,000 or so clones, approximately 80% seen once. This material consisted of CD4+ or CD8+ T cells sorted from blood, taken in a trial of the OX40 agonist ivuxolimab. These receptors were collected from an adult with an advanced solid tumor such as melanoma, head and neck, liver or kidney cancer.

For the CDR3, the DNA is TGTGCCAGCTCGCCGCCGGGACAAGGGATGGGGGAGCAGTACTTC. Residues: CASSPPGQGMGEQYF. This rearrangement joins TRBV18 to TRBJ2-7, with D perhaps TRBD1 (6 bases). V was clipped by 6 bases and J by 7 bases, with 22 bases between them. This CDR3 is 15 amino acids long. Germline V CDR1 and CDR2: KGHSH, LQKENI.

CDR3: CASSTLMGEGQPQHF. The DNA for the CDR3 is TGTGCCAGCAGTACCCTTATGGGGGAAGGTCAGCCCCAGCATTTT. This chain links TRBV28 with TRBJ1-5; D possibly corresponds to TRBD1 (5 bases). Looked up from germline, CDR1 is MDHEN and CDR2 is SYDVKM. This CDR3 is built from 15 residues. With 5 bases removed from V and 6 bases from J, the gap between germline ends came to 17 bases. Filled out from reference TRBV28 and TRBJ1-5, the complete variable domain reads DVKVTQSSRYLVKRTGEKVFLECVQDMDHENMFWYRQDPGLGLRLIYFSYDVKMKEKGDIPEGYSVSREKKERFSLILESASTNQTSMYLCASSTLMGEGQPQHFGDGTRLSIL.

In the case of this clone: One end of the junction does not line up with germline, which may come from a read error. Distinct nucleotide sequences in the sample also encode this CDR3. The chain couples TRBV4-1 to TRBJ2-5; TRBD1 matches 10 bases. CDR3 size: 17 residues. The V gene's germline CDR1 is MGHRA and CDR2 YSYEKL. For the CDR3, the DNA is TGCGCCAGCAGCCAAGACCCCGGACAGGGGGTGGGAGAGACCCAATACTTC. Translating it yields CASSQDPGQGVGETQYF.

This clone occurred a few times. This chain links TRBV7-6 with TRBJ2-7; tentative D call: TRBD2 (6 bases). The V gene lost 3 bases and the J gene lost 3 bases, with 9 bases spanning the gap. The CDR3 is 13 residues long. From germline, CDR1 is SGHVS and CDR2 FNYEAQ. In DNA form, the CDR3 reads TGTGCCAGCAGCTTTGGGACTTACTACGAGCAGTACTTC. It yields the protein CASSFGTYYEQYF.

The CDR3 region has the DNA TGCAGTGCTAAGGGCAATGAGCAGTTCTTC. It yields the protein CSAKGNEQFF. The chain has TRBV20-1 and TRBJ2-1; D is ambiguous. The V gene's germline CDR1 is DFQATT and CDR2 SNEGSKA (reference sequence). Trimming removed 4 bases from V and 6 bases from J, with 4 bases in between. This CDR3 is built from 10 residues.

The chain is built from TRBV5-1 and TRBJ1-2, with D possibly being TRBD1 (5 bases). Germline V lookup: CDR1 SGHRS, CDR2 YFSETQ. The CDR3 is 16 amino acids. Trimming cost V 4 bases and J 3 bases, with 19 bases left between them. CDR3 loop: CASSDTPGTEDYGYTF. The CDR3 coding sequence is TGCGCCAGCAGCGACACGCCCGGGACGGAGGACTATGGCTACACCTTC.

The J gene is TRBJ1-5, the V gene TRBV19; TRBD1 is a possible D gene (6 bases). Germline-derived CDR1 and CDR2 are LNHDA and SQIVND (reference sequence). The V end lost 5 bases, the J end lost 1 base, and 12 bases lay between the germline ends. CDR3 length equals 15 residues. The CDR3 DNA is TGTGCCAGTAGTGGGGGACATCGGAGCAATCAGCCCCAGCATTTT. Residues: CASSGGHRSNQPQHF.

The rearrangement joins TRBV27 to TRBJ1-2; D gene ambiguous. Trimming removed 4 bases at V and 4 bases at J, with 22 bases between. CDR1 and CDR2 from the germline V gene are MNHEY and SMNVEV (reference sequence). This CDR3 contains 17 residues. CDR3 in amino acids: CASSSLQPLQERYGYTF. The CDR3 DNA sequence: TGTGCCAGCAGTTCCCTACAACCCCTCCAGGAGCGCTATGGCTACACCTTC.

Remarks on this clone: Germline and junction disagree at one end, which may indicate a read error. The gene calls are TRBV6-6 and TRBJ1-5, with D possibly being TRBD1 (5 bases). The CDR3 has 12 residues. CDR1 MNHNY and CDR2 SVGAGI come from the germline V gene (reference sequence). CDR3 coding DNA: TGTGCCAGCAGTTTCCAGGACGGGGGTCTATGGTTT. Its protein is CASSFQDGGLWF.

The rearrangement joins TRBV7-8 to TRBJ2-2; 9 positions match TRBD2. V lost 5 bases, J lost 2 bases, and 6 bases stayed unmatched. CDR3 length: 16 amino acids. Germline V lookup: CDR1 SGHVS, CDR2 FQNEAQ. The CDR3 reads CASSKRTSANTGELFF. The CDR3 DNA sequence: TGTGCCAGCAGCAAAAGGACTAGCGCTAACACCGGGGAGCTGTTTTTT.

The chain has TRBV21-1 and TRBJ2-3; the table's D call, TRBD1, has no DNA check behind it. TRBV21-1 is described as a pseudogene. The CDR3 consists of 15 residues. CDR3 nucleotide sequence: TGTGCCAGCAGCAAGACAGGAGTCCGCACAGATACGCAGTATTTT. It translates to CASSKTGVRTDTQYF.

DNA of the CDR3: TGTGCCTGGAGATCTCGTAGAGGCTCCTATAATTCACCCCTCCACTTT. It translates to CAWRSRRGSYNSPLHF. The rearrangement links TRBV30 to TRBJ1-6; D gene ambiguous. From germline, CDR1 is GTSNPN and CDR2 SVGIG (reference sequence). Trimming left V 3 bases short and J 0 bases short, with 12 bases between. The CDR3 extends over 16 amino acids.

The rearrangement joins TRBV4-1 to TRBJ1-4; tentatively, D is TRBD1 (6 bases). Per germline, CDR1 MGHRA and CDR2 YSYEKL. Trimming pared 4 bases from V and 5 bases from J, leaving 14 bases between. The CDR3 spans 15 residues. As DNA, the CDR3 is TGCGCCAGCAGCCGGGGCGGGACACCGAATGAAAAACTGTTTTTT. Translation gives CASSRGGTPNEKLFF.

The chain links TRBV18 to TRBJ2-3; D might be TRBD1 or TRBD2, each matching 5 bases. The ends were cut back, 6 bases at V and 5 bases at J, with 18 bases in the middle. The CDR3 has 15 residues. Germline V gene sequence: CDR1 KGHSH, CDR2 LQKENI. The CDR3 sequence is CASSPNGRGEDTQYF. CDR3 nucleotides: TGTGCCAGCTCTCCAAACGGCAGAGGGGAAGATACGCAGTATTTT.

The rearrangement joins TRBV19 to TRBJ2-7; D perhaps matches TRBD1 (6 bases). The germline gives CDR1 LNHDA, CDR2 SQIVND (reference sequence). The CDR3 is 16 residues long. V gave up 6 bases and J gave up 1 base, with 19 bases separating them. The chain's CDR3 is CASSLMAAGASYEQYF. For the CDR3, the DNA is TGTGCCAGTAGCCTCATGGCGGCAGGGGCGTCCTACGAGCAGTACTTC.

The chain recombines TRBV28 with TRBJ2-3; 11 bases agree with TRBD2. J was trimmed by 0 bases and V by 6 bases; bases with no gene match: 5. CDR3 length: 16 residues. The germline V gene has CDR1 MDHEN and CDR2 SYDVKM. CDR3 sequence reads: CASRPLAGGSTDTQYF. DNA of the CDR3: TGTGCCAGCAGGCCTTTAGCGGGGGGGAGCACAGATACGCAGTATTTT.

This clone is medium-sized. The chain combines TRBV15 with TRBJ2-7; tentative D call: TRBD2 (5 bases). In germline, CDR1 is LNHNV, CDR2 YYDKDF (reference sequence). The CDR3 totals 18 residues. Trimming removed 0 bases from V and 0 bases from J, with 18 bases in between. This CDR3 is CATSRERVGYFSSYEQYF. The CDR3 DNA reads as TGTGCCACCAGCAGAGAGAGGGTGGGCTACTTCAGCTCCTACGAGCAGTACTTC.